The clone carrying this T cell receptor (beta chain) was observed a few times. Its antigen remains unknown. This entry is derived from a study of early T cells in non-severe SARS-CoV-2 infection. Study-level background: Sequencing input comprised bulk RNA from unsorted whole blood; chain pairing was not available.

Germline-derived CDR1 and CDR2 are SGHRS and YFSETQ. The CDR3 runs 16 residues. Trimming cost V 4 bases and J 8 bases; bases outside gene matches: 9. Molecules of cDNA were individually given unique molecular identifiers that were attached to them. TCRdb called the 5' RACE reads again in MiXCR, with one record for every CDR3 protein. The table shows about 66,000 distinct CDR3 sequences, with around 20% occurring only once. Findings of the study overall: Comparison of clonotypes with VDJdb favored anti-spike CD8 responses while missing private and CD4 specificities.

V and J are TRBV5-1 and TRBJ2-1; 13 bases match TRBD2. The receptor was derived from an adult who was a healthcare worker with PCR-confirmed SARS-CoV-2 infection or an uninfected control (not recorded which). Source: whole blood, taken at baseline. The CDR3 here is CASSLHGLAGVDEQFF. Here the CDR3 DNA reads TGCGCCAGCAGCCTGCACGGACTAGCGGGAGTCGATGAGCAGTTCTTC.